This T cell receptor beta chain was profiled in a study of shared clonotypes between healthy human individuals. Points from the study as a whole: Measured sharing among donors was expected to vary with sequencing depth. Naive subsets, compared against memory subsets, generally had larger estimated richness values. Between several donors, naive CD4 clonotypes were shared at a level of around 4.8%.

With respect to this clone: Antigen specificity is unknown.

Naive-designated CD8 cells lacked CD45RO, were positively enriched for CCR7, and omitted terminally differentiated effector memory CD45RA+ cells. Germline CDR1 MGHRA, CDR2 YSYEKL. The CDR3 spans 17 residues. V lost 2 bases to trimming and J lost 1 base, with 18 bases between them. Every subset had its genomic DNA shared out evenly among several immunoSEQ plates. Profiled with immunoSEQ multiplex PCR; TCRdb holds only in-frame clones, not every one. The table includes 600,000 or so clones, approximately 95% detected once. Input material: naive CD8+ T cells sorted from blood. This TCR was recovered from a woman aged 25 to 39 in good health. V usage is TRBV4-1 and J usage is TRBJ2-7, with D maybe TRBD2 (7 bases). The CDR3 protein is CASSQHPRGTISYEQYF. CDR3 in DNA: TGCGCCAGCAGCCAACATCCAAGGGGGACTATTTCCTACGAGCAGTACTTC.